The following is a T cell receptor beta chain sequence with its context. This clone was found once. There is no known antigen for this receptor. Base qualities are missing; no much larger clone stands one base away. Patients with autoimmune disease history or receiving systemic immunosuppression were excluded from the trial. Peripheral blood for TCR sequencing was collected from all dose cohorts at baseline, on cycle 4 day 1, and on cycle 7 day 1. Samples came from an open-label, multicenter, first-in-human phase I dose-escalation trial of ivuxolimab. Adults with locally advanced or metastatic melanoma, renal cell carcinoma, hepatocellular carcinoma or head and neck squamous cell carcinoma were enrolled in the trial. Before TCR sequencing, CD4+ T cells and CD8+ T cells from peripheral blood were sorted into separate populations. The sample comes from a study of OX40 agonist ivuxolimab in advanced cancers. Background for the entire study: The costimulatory receptor OX40 (CD134) was targeted by ivuxolimab, a fully human IgG2 agonistic monoclonal antibody. Intravenous ivuxolimab was administered to patients every 2 weeks at six dose levels: 0.01, 0.1, 0.3, 1.5, 3 and 10 mg/kg. Of the approximately 54 dose-escalation patients, hepatocellular carcinoma was present in about 20, melanoma in approximately 15, renal cell carcinoma in 9 and head and neck cancer in 9. The dose-escalation cohort was about 87% male with a mean age of about 65 years, ranging from roughly 23 to 85. Prior anti-PD-1, anti-PD-L1 or anti-CTLA-4 therapy was permitted, and roughly two fifths of dose-escalation patients had received checkpoint inhibitors. Partial responses were achieved by three dose-escalation patients, of whom one had hepatocellular carcinoma and two had cutaneous melanoma. The point of sequencing TCRbeta in the periphery was to test whether ivuxolimab changed TCR sequence diversity and drove clonal T-cell expansion. The paper reports the monotherapy dose-escalation portion (N of about 50 patients) of the phase I ivuxolimab trial.

Genomic DNA was isolated from the sorted cells so that the TCRbeta CDR3 region could be sequenced. TCRbeta CDR3 regions were sequenced using the immunoSEQ Assay. The immuneACCESS repertoire file appears here via TCRdb, limited to in-frame rearrangements. These files lack a portion of the clones; in checked studies, under half of the deficit traces to unresolved V genes, and the cause of the others is not known. The sample includes about 60,000 clones, with roughly 86% observed a single time. The ten largest clonotypes hold under 4.5% of the sample. Overall study results and their limits: Low levels of normalized T-cell clonal expansion were also seen in some patients who did not respond. At doses of 0.1 to 3.0 mg/kg, clonal expansion of both CD4+ and CD8+ blood T cells was observed from baseline to week 6. The antigen specificity of the peripheral T cells that underwent clonal expansion was not determined. After ivuxolimab, expanded clones were on average more numerous among CD8+ T cells than among CD4+ T cells. In the 0.1-3.0 mg/kg groups, partial responders had among the lowest normalized peripheral clonal expansion, particularly in CD8+ T cells.

The CDR3 starts with the cysteine, ends with the phenylalanine, and has 15 residues. Only the CDR3 part of the read is kept: 45 bases, read in frame from the first base. V is clipped by 0 bases and J by 6 bases, and the sequence between their germline boundaries is 11 bases long. CDR1 is given as LGHNA and CDR2 as YSLEER, both from the germline V gene. This receptor was taken from an adult with an advanced solid tumor such as melanoma, head and neck, liver or kidney cancer. The specimen comprised CD4+ or CD8+ T cells sorted from blood, sampled in a trial of the OX40 agonist ivuxolimab. The sequence joins TRBV4-3 to TRBJ1-4, with no confidently assigned D gene. The CDR3 region: CASSQDRGLDEKLFF. The bases read TGCGCCAGCAGCCAAGATCGGGGATTGGATGAAAAACTGTTTTTT.